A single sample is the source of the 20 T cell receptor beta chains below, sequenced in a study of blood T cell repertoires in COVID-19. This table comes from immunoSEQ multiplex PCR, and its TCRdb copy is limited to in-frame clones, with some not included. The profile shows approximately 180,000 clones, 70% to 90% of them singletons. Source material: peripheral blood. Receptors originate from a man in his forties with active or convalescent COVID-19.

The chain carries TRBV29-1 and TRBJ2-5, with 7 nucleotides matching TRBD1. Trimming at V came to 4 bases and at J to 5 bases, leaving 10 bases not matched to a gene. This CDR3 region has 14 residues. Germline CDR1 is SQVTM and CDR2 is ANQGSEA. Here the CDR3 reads CSVARDSAGETQYF. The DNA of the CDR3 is TGCAGCGTTGCCCGGGACAGTGCAGGGGAGACCCAGTACTTC. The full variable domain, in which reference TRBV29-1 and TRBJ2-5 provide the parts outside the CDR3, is SAVISQKPSRDICQRGTSLTIQCQVDSQVTMMFWYRQQPGQSLTLIATANQGSEATYESGFVIDKFPISRPNLTFSTLTVSNMSPEDSSIYLCSVARDSAGETQYFGPGTRLLVL.

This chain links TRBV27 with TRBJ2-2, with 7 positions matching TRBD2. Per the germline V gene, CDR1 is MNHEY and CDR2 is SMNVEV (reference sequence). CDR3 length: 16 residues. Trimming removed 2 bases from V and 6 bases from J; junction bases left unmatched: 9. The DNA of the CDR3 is TGTGCCAGCAGTTTAGTCAGCGGACTAGGGGCCGGGGAGCTGTTTTTT. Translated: CASSLVSGLGAGELFF.

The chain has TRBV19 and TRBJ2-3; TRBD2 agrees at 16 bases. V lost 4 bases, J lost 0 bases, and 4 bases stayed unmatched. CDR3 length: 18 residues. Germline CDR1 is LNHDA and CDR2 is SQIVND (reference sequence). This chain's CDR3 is CASSKQGLAGGSTDTQYF. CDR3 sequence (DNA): TGTGCCAGTAGTAAACAGGGACTAGCGGGGGGGAGCACAGATACGCAGTATTTT.

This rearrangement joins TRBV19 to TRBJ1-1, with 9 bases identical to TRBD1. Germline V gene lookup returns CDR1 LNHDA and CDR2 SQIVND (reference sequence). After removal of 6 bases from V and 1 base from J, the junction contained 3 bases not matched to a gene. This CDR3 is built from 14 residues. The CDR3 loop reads CASRETGGNTEAFF. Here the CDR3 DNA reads TGTGCCAGTAGAGAGACAGGGGGGAACACTGAAGCTTTCTTT.

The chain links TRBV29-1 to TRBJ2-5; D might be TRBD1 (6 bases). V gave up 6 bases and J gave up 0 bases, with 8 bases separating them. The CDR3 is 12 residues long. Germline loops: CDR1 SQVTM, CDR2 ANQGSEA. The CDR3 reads CSVGQYQETQYF. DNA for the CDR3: TGCAGCGTAGGACAGTACCAAGAGACCCAGTACTTC.

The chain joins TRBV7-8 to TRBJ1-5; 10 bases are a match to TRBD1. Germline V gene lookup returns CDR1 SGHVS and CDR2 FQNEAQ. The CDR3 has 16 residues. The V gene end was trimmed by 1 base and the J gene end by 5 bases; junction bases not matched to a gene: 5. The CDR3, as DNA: TGTGCCAGCAGCTTAGGGACAGGGGGGCGGGATCAGCCCCAGCATTTT. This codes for CASSLGTGGRDQPQHF.

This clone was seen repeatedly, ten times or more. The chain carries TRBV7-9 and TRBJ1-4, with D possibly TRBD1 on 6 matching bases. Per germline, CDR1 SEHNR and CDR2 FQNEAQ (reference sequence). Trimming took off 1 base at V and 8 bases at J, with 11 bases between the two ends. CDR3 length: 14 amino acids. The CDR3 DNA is TGTGCCAGCAGCTTAGGGGGGCTGGACGAAAAACTGTTTTTT. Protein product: CASSLGGLDEKLFF.

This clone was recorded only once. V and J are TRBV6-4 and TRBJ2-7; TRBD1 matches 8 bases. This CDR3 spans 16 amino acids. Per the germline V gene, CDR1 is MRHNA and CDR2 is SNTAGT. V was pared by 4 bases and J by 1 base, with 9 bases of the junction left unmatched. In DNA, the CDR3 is TGTGCCAGCAGTGCCAGAGGACAGGGAGAATCCTACGAGCAGTACTTC. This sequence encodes CASSARGQGESYEQYF.

The CDR3 DNA sequence: TGTGCCAGCAGTAAAAGGACACCTCTCGGCTACACCTTC. Protein: CASSKRTPLGYTF. The J gene is TRBJ1-2, the V gene TRBV6-6; D might be TRBD1 (5 bases). This CDR3 comprises 13 residues. Germline V lookup: CDR1 MNHNY, CDR2 SVGAGI (reference sequence). V was clipped by 5 bases and J by 8 bases, with 15 bases between them.

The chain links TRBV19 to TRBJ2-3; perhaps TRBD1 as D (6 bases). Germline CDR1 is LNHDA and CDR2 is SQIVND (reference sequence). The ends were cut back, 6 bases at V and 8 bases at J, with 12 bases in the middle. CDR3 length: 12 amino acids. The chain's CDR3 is CASSLRGATQYF. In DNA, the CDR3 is TGTGCCAGTAGCCTCAGGGGTGCTACGCAGTATTTT.

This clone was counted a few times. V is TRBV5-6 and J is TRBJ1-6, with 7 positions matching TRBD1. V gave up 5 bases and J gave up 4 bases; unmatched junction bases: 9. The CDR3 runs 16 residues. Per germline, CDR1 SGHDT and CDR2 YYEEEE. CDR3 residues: CASSPGPGGYNSPLHF. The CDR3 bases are TGTGCCAGCAGTCCAGGGCCAGGGGGATATAATTCACCCCTCCACTTT.

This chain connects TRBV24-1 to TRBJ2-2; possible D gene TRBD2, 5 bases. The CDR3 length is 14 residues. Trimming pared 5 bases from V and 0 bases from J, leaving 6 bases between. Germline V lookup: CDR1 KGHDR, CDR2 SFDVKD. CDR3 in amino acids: CATSAGANTGELFF. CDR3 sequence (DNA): TGTGCCACCAGTGCCGGGGCGAACACCGGGGAGCTGTTTTTT.

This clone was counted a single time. CDR3 protein: CASRNGGQGRNTIYF. Here the CDR3 DNA reads TGTGCCAGCAGAAACGGAGGACAGGGGAGAAACACCATATATTTT. The gene calls are TRBV5-5 and TRBJ1-3, with 9 bases identical to TRBD1. The CDR3 has 15 amino acids. Germline-derived CDR1 and CDR2 are SGHKS and YYEKEE (reference sequence). The ends lost 5 bases at V and 5 bases at J; junction bases unmatched: 8.

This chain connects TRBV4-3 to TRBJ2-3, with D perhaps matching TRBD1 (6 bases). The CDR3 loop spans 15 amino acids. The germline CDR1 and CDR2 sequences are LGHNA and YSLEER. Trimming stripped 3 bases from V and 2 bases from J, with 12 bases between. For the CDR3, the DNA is TGCGCCAGCAGCCAGGCGGACAGAGACACAGATACGCAGTATTTT. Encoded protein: CASSQADRDTDTQYF.

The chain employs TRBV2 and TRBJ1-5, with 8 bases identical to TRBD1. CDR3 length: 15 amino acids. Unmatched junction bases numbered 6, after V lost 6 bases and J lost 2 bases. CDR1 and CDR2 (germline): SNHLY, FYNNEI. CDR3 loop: CASREQGVGNQPQHF. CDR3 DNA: TGTGCCAGCAGGGAACAGGGGGTGGGCAATCAGCCCCAGCATTTT.

The CDR3 coding sequence is TGTGCCAGCAGTTTCTCCGGGGGGGCTGGAAACACCATATATTTT. Translation: CASSFSGGAGNTIYF. This chain uses TRBV28 with TRBJ1-3; weak D call: TRBD1 (5 bases). V was trimmed by 3 bases and J by 2 bases, leaving 11 bases between them. The length of the CDR3 is 15 residues. Germline V gene lookup returns CDR1 MDHEN and CDR2 SYDVKM.

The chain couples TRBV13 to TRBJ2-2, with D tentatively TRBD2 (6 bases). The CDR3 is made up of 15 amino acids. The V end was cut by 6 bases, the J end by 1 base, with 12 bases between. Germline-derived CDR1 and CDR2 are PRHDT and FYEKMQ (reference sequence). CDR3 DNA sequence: TGTGCCAGCAGATTAAGCGGGCAGAACACCGGGGAGCTGTTTTTT. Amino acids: CASRLSGQNTGELFF.

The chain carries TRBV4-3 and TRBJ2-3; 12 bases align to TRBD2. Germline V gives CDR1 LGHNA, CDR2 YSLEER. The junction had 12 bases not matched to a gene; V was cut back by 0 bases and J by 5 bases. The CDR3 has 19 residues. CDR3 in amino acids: CASSQDHASGGAERDTQYF. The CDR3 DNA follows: TGCGCCAGCAGCCAAGACCACGCTAGCGGGGGGGCCGAGAGAGATACGCAGTATTTT.

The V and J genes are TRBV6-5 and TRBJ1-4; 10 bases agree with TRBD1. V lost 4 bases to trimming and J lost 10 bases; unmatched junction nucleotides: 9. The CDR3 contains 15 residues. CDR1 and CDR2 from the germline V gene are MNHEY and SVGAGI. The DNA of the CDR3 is TGTGCCAGCAGTTTCGCCGGGACAGGGGTCGGAAAACTGTTTTTT. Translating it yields CASSFAGTGVGKLFF.

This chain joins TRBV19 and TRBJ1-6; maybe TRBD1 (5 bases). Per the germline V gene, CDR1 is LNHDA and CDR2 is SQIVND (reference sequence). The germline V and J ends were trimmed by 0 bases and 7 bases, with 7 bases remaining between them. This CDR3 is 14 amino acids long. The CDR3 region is CASSIEGANSPLHF. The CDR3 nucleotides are TGTGCCAGTAGTATAGAAGGGGCGAATTCACCCCTCCACTTT.